This TCR beta chain derives from a study of Ad26.COV2.S vaccination and SARS-CoV-2 variants (dated by TCRdb to about 2021). With regard to the full study: Donors in the vaccine arm were drawn from COV1001, a multicentre, randomized, double-blind, placebo-controlled phase I-IIa trial testing Ad26.COV2.S in healthy adults. Ad26.COV2.S was administered intramuscularly at a dose of 5x10^10 or 1x10^11 viral particles, either as one shot or as two shots given 56 days apart. TCRbeta repertoire sequencing was used to assess the specificity and breadth of SARS-CoV-2-reactive T cell receptors after Ad26.COV2.S vaccination. The TCR-sequenced set comprised approximately 32 samples: approximately 19 Ad26.COV2.S vaccine recipients, 5 placebo recipients and 8 SARS-CoV-2 convalescent individuals. Trial participants were randomized into five groups of five: low-dose or high-dose Ad26.COV2.S given once or twice, or placebo on both occasions. Investigators remained blinded to trial group allocation during experiments and outcome assessment.

Interpreted using the paper, the treatment or condition label stands for: some 19 received Ad26.COV2.S at low or high dose, single or two shots; about 5 received placebo; per-sample allocation not given. Repertoires of vaccine and placebo recipients were sequenced from samples taken on day 63 after the first injection. Between 29 July and 7 August 2020, Cohort 1b enrolled fewer than 30 adults aged 18-55 years at one site in Boston, USA. As a vaccine, Ad26.COV2.S was a replication-incompetent adenovirus type 26 vector that expressed a prefusion-stabilized SARS-CoV-2 spike protein derived from the original Wuhan strain. The study at large found these results: It was noted by the authors that total T cell responses may have been underestimated by the TCR breadth and depth analyses. Substantial breadth of spike-specific CD8+ and CD4+ T cell responses was reported after vaccination. Compared with placebo recipients, Ad26.COV2.S recipients showed higher spike-specific TCR breadth (P = 0.0014). Vaccine and placebo recipients had similar non-spike TCR breadth, a finding consistent with the vaccine containing only spike. The study was not powered for comparison of responses between vaccine doses or regimens.

The CDR3 has 12 amino acids, counting the end cysteine and phenylalanine. CDR3 DNA is the only sequence kept; it has 36 bases, read in frame from the first base. Cut back by 3 bases and 4 bases, the V and J ends lie 7 bases apart. CDR1 is given as MDHEN and CDR2 as SYDVKM, both from the germline V gene. On this clone itself: The specificity of this receptor is unknown. Base quality data are lacking; no much larger clone is found one base away.

TCRbeta CDR3 regions were sequenced with the immunoSEQ Assay. After extraction, genomic DNA underwent amplification by bias-controlled multiplex PCR, followed by high-throughput sequencing. Under the source paper's analysis protocol: To quantify the absolute abundance of every unique TCRbeta CDR3 region, sequences were collapsed and filtered. T cell fraction was estimated by normalizing TCRbeta template counts to usable DNA, with usable DNA measured through amplification of reference genes found in all nucleated cells. Repertoire TCRs were annotated as SARS-CoV-2-specific when V gene, CDR3 amino acid sequence and J gene were exactly matched to a known reactive TCR set. MIRA supplied the reference SARS-CoV-2 TCR set, which was filtered for enrichment in COVID-19-positive ImmuneCODE repertoires so that public or cross-reactive TCRs were removed. Based on the MIRA antigens, annotated TCRs were further analysed at the level of specific ORF or position within ORF. Breadth was defined as annotated unique rearrangements over total unique productive rearrangements; depth was the summed frequency of those rearrangements. Two-sided Wilcoxon rank-sum tests were applied when comparing TCR breadth between groups. The clones in this table, taken by TCRdb from immuneACCESS, are in-frame only. Not every clone is retained; where verified, under half of the shortfall comes from an unresolved V gene, and the cause of the rest is unknown. That table is the source of V, J and clone size, and D and trimming were worked out from the DNA. Here the sample has some 250,000 clones; roughly 90% occur a single time. The ten largest clonotypes hold over 8.5% of the sample.

In this chain, TRBV28 is recombined with TRBJ2-7; the D gene is not confidently resolved. The starting material was peripheral blood, obtained in a trial of Ad26.COV2.S vaccine versus placebo. The receptor was isolated from a person aged 18-60 years who received the Ad26.COV2.S COVID-19 vaccine or a placebo. The CDR3: CASSFLRYEQYF. The DNA sequence reads TGTGCCAGCAGTTTTCTGCGGTACGAGCAGTACTTC.